The 3 T cell receptor beta chains in this list originate from one sample, sequenced in a study of CD8 T cells in ankylosing spondylitis. TCRdb reprocessed the 5' RACE reads with MiXCR, giving one entry per CDR3 protein. The sample has 230,000 or so distinct CDR3 sequences, 20% to 30% seen once. Sequenced: blood, either unsorted or a sorted T cell fraction (not recorded which). The receptors originated from a male donor with ankylosing spondylitis or in good health (not recorded which).

The chain combines TRBV28 with TRBJ2-3; D is undetermined. The ends were cut back, 7 bases at V and 1 base at J, with 15 bases in the middle. The V gene's germline CDR1 is MDHEN and CDR2 SYDVKM. The CDR3 length is 15 residues. Written as DNA, the CDR3 is TGTGCCAGCACCGATTTGGACGGGCGCACAGATACGCAGTATTTT. It translates to CASTDLDGRTDTQYF.

This clonotype was seen a few times. The chain links TRBV18 to TRBJ1-2; D is unresolved. This CDR3 has 13 residues. The germline V gene encodes CDR1 KGHSH and CDR2 LQKENI. The V and J ends lost 3 bases and 3 bases respectively, with 8 bases between them. In DNA form, the CDR3 reads TGTGCCAGCTCACCTGATCGGGACTATGGCTACACCTTC. Protein sequence: CASSPDRDYGYTF. Full variable domain (missing parts from reference TRBV18 and TRBJ1-2): NAGVMQNPRHLVRRRGQEARLRCSPMKGHSHVYWYRQLPEEGLKFMVYLQKENIIDESGMPKERFSAEFPKEGPSILRIQQVVRGDSAAYFCASSPDRDYGYTFGSGTRLTVV.

This clonotype was observed many times. The chain carries TRBV12-3 or TRBV12-4 and TRBJ1-4; the D is unclear. V shed 6 bases and J shed 7 bases, with 15 bases lying between them. The CDR3 is 14 residues long. CDR3 DNA: TGTGCCAGCAGACAGAGGTACGAGAGTGAAAAACTGTTTTTT. This sequence encodes CASRQRYESEKLFF.